This T cell receptor beta chain was identified during a study of cytomegalovirus exposure and HLA in healthy donors. Whole-study context: In terms of ancestry, the Caucasian-associated cluster contained about 81% of the 300 to 400 genotyped donors.

Notes on this clone: The target antigen is unknown.

The study's findings and limits: The records held CMV serostatus as the only immune exposure information. A previous analysis found most TCR beta V segments productive roughly 90% or roughly 30% of the time. Later analysis suggested links between common viral pathogens and several top significant clusters.

PCR employed 60 Vbeta and 13 Jbeta primers. Profiling relied on immunoSEQ multiplex PCR, and the TCRdb table lists in-frame clones only, not all of them. This table holds hundreds of thousands of clones, 70% to 85% found once. This receptor was identified in a woman aged 55-70 years in good health and CMV-seropositive. Source material: PBMCs.

The CDR3: CASSVASGSTDTQYF. As DNA, the CDR3 is TGTGCCAGCAGTGTCGCGAGCGGGAGCACAGATACGCAGTATTTT. The V and J genes are TRBV2 and TRBJ2-3; TRBD2 might be the D (6 bases). V lost 4 bases to trimming and J lost 0 bases, with 11 bases between them. The CDR3 spans 15 residues. Germline CDR1 reads SNHLY; CDR2 reads FYNNEI.